These T cell receptor beta chains were read from a single sample in a study of tumor-infiltrating lymphocytes in primary liver carcinoma. A single record per CDR3 protein comes from TCRdb applying MiXCR to the multiplex PCR reads. The sample shows 80,000 or so distinct CDR3 sequences, 69% of them seen only once. The specimen was tumor-adjacent normal liver tissue. The receptors shown here come from a man in his forties or fifties with primary liver carcinoma and hepatitis B virus infection. Each CDR3 is given with its conserved first and last residue. The order of the fields is J gene, V gene, D gene, CDR3 length, clone size, CDR3 protein, CDR3 DNA. The D gene is left open where the match is weak. Where a row states a size, it is once, few, many or the class of an expanded clone; other rows omit it.

TRBJ2-7 | TRBV6-6 | . | 15 | . | CTGSYPEGGGDEQYF | TGTACCGGCAGTTACCCCGAAGGGGGAGGAGACGAGCAGTACTTC
TRBJ2-5 | TRBV5-6 | . | 14 | . | CAGSLEASQETQYF | TGTGCCGGCAGCTTGGAGGCTAGCCAGGAGACCCAGTACTTC
TRBJ2-7 | TRBV4-3 | TRBD2 | 15 | . | CASSQELTGGHEQYF | TGCGCCAGCAGCCAGGAACTAACGGGAGGGCATGAGCAGTACTTC
TRBJ2-7 | TRBV6-5 | TRBD1 | 16 | many | CASSYSETGGFYEQYF | TGTGCCAGCAGTTACTCTGAGACAGGGGGTTTTTACGAGCAGTACTTC
TRBJ2-7 | TRBV6-5 | . | 17 | once | CASSYQESAEDSYEQYF | TGTGCCAGCAGTTACCAGGAGTCTGCAGAGGATTCCTACGAGCAGTACTTC
TRBJ2-5 | TRBV6-5 | . | 15 | many | CASSYSGWGQETQYF | TGTGCCAGCAGTTACTCCGGATGGGGCCAAGAGACCCAGTACTTC
TRBJ2-5 | TRBV11-2 | TRBD2 | 18 | . | CTSGLDPWSSGSGETQYF | TGTACCAGCGGCTTAGATCCGTGGTCTAGCGGGAGTGGAGAGACCCAGTACTTC
TRBJ1-2 | TRBV7-2 | . | 17 | . | CASSLWVVPEPNYGYTF | TGTGCCAGCAGCTTATGGGTTGTGCCGGAACCTAACTATGGCTACACCTTT
TRBJ1-2 | TRBV12-3/TRBV12-4 | . | 15 | . | CASSLGGGSANGYTF | TGTGCCAGCAGTTTAGGGGGGGGGAGCGCCAATGGCTACACCTTC
TRBJ2-7 | TRBV11-2 | TRBD2 | 16 | . | CASSLTGTSRDNEQYF | TGTGCTAGCAGCTTAACCGGGACTAGCAGGGACAATGAGCAGTACTTC
TRBJ1-5 | TRBV12-3/TRBV12-4 | . | 16 | once | CASRPSRAGVVHTQHF | TGTGCCAGCAGGCCAAGCAGGGCGGGAGTGGTGCATACGCAGCATTTT
TRBJ2-7 | TRBV5-4 | . | 16 | many | CASSFSGSPLPYEQYF | TGTGCCAGCAGCTTCTCCGGGTCCCCCCTCCCCTACGAGCAGTACTTC
TRBJ2-5 | TRBV7-9 | TRBD2 | 15 | . | CASSPGLAGEEIQYF | TGTGCCAGCAGCCCGGGATTAGCGGGAGAAGAGATCCAGTACTTC
TRBJ2-1 | TRBV24-1 | TRBD1 | 17 | . | CANSDLHRDRGDNEQFF | TGTGCCAACAGTGATTTGCACCGGGACAGGGGGGACAATGAGCAGTTCTTC
TRBJ2-6 | TRBV29-1 | . | 14 | . | CSVGEFLGANILTF | TGCAGTGTTGGGGAGTTCCTTGGGGCCAACATCCTGACTTTC
TRBJ2-7 | TRBV13 | . | 13 | . | CASSSAQRGEQYF | TGTGCCAGCAGCTCAGCCCAGAGGGGCGAGCAGTACTTC
TRBJ2-2 | TRBV4-2 | TRBD2 | 19 | many | CASSQVSGLAGSRTGELFF | TGTGCCAGCAGCCAAGTGAGTGGACTAGCGGGATCCCGGACCGGGGAGCTGTTTTTT
TRBJ2-1 | TRBV12-3/TRBV12-4 | . | 12 | . | CASSFRVREQFF | TGTGCCAGCAGTTTTCGCGTACGTGAGCAGTTCTTC
TRBJ2-7 | TRBV6-2/TRBV6-3 | . | 14 | many | CASSYLDGSYEQYF | TGTGCCAGCAGTTACTTGGACGGTTCCTACGAGCAGTACTTC
TRBJ2-7 | TRBV29-1 | TRBD2 | 15 | . | CSVRGVEREAYEQYF | TGCAGCGTCCGGGGGGTGGAGAGGGAAGCCTACGAGCAGTACTTC
TRBJ2-2 | TRBV6-2/TRBV6-3 | TRBD2 | 13 | . | CASRYFLSGKLFF | TGTGCCAGTAGGTACTTCTTAAGCGGGAAGCTGTTTTTT
TRBJ2-7 | TRBV9 | . | 12 | . | CASSPTGYEQYF | TGTGCCAGCAGTCCTACAGGGTACGAGCAGTACTTC
TRBJ1-2 | TRBV29-1 | . | 12 | . | CSAESNGDDYTF | TGCAGCGCTGAATCCAACGGGGATGACTACACCTTC
TRBJ2-1 | TRBV6-6 | . | 14 | . | CASNYTGSVNEQFF | TGTGCCAGCAATTATACCGGATCCGTCAATGAGCAGTTCTTC
TRBJ2-1 | TRBV20-1 | . | 16 | . | CSAVPFPAVEYNEQFF | TGTAGTGCGGTCCCCTTCCCGGCAGTGGAATACAATGAGCAGTTCTTC
TRBJ2-1 | TRBV11-2 | . | 15 | . | CASSLAVGVVNEQFF | TGTGCCAGCAGCTTAGCTGTAGGAGTTGTGAATGAGCAGTTCTTC
TRBJ2-1 | TRBV9 | . | 15 | few | CASSVGTLGGNEQFF | TGTGCCAGCAGCGTAGGGACCCTCGGGGGCAATGAGCAGTTCTTC
TRBJ2-7 | TRBV11-2 | . | 14 | . | CESSFGGRGYEEYF | TGTGAAAGCAGCTTTGGTGGCAGGGGCTACGAGGAGTACTTC
TRBJ2-5 | TRBV5-1 | . | 15 | . | CASSLESHVGGTQYF | TGCGCCAGCAGCTTGGAGAGTCATGTAGGGGGGACCCAGTACTTC
TRBJ1-2 | TRBV11-2 | TRBD1 | 14 | . | CASSMGTERFGYTF | TGTGCCAGCAGCATGGGGACAGAGCGATTTGGCTACACCTTC
TRBJ1-2 | TRBV12-3/TRBV12-4 | . | 15 | . | CASSLAGTGTYGYTF | TGTGCCAGCAGTTTAGCCGGGACTGGGACCTATGGCTACACCTTC
TRBJ2-3 | TRBV6-2/TRBV6-3 | . | 15 | few | CASSRSPDSTDTQYF | TGTGCCAGCAGCCGATCCCCGGACAGTACAGATACGCAGTATTTT
TRBJ1-2 | TRBV10-3 | . | 14 | many | CAISESVGQAGYTF | TGTGCCATCAGTGAGTCGGTGGGGCAGGCCGGCTACACCTTC
TRBJ2-6 | TRBV12-3/TRBV12-4 | TRBD1 | 18 | . | CVRSYGTGLNTGANVLTF | TGTGTCAGATCCTACGGGACAGGGCTAAATACTGGGGCCAACGTCCTGACTTTC
TRBJ2-7 | TRBV4-1 | . | 15 | . | CVSSQDLGGGYEQYF | TGTGTCAGCAGTCAAGATTTGGGAGGTGGCTACGAGCAGTACTTC
TRBJ1-1 | TRBV12-3/TRBV12-4 | . | 14 | . | CASSLLPEGSEAFF | TGTGCCAGCAGTTTACTGCCGGAGGGCTCTGAAGCTTTCTTT
TRBJ1-2 | TRBV7-9 | . | 13 | . | CVSTDLRPRGYTF | TGTGTCAGCACCGACTTACGGCCCCGTGGCTACACCTTC
TRBJ2-3 | TRBV6-1 | . | 16 | many | CASSEVGGHGADTQYF | TGTGCCAGCAGTGAAGTAGGGGGTCATGGCGCAGATACGCAGTATTTT
TRBJ1-2 | TRBV20-1 | . | 12 | few | CSASIGGYGYTF | TGCAGTGCTAGCATAGGGGGCTATGGCTACACCTTC
TRBJ2-1 | TRBV6-5 | TRBD1 | 13 | . | CAISYNRGNEQFF | TGTGCCATCAGTTATAACAGGGGGAATGAGCAGTTCTTC
TRBJ2-2 | TRBV5-1 | . | 14 | . | CASSLGSYTGEMFF | TGCGCCAGCAGCTTGGGGTCTTATACCGGGGAGATGTTTTTT
TRBJ2-1 | TRBV21-1 | . | 16 | . | CASSKGTIGSGNEEFF | TGTGCCAGCAGCAAAGGGACTATCGGGAGTGGAAATGAGGAGTTCTTC
TRBJ2-5 | TRBV4-1 | . | 14 | . | CASSKQETQETQYF | TGCGCCAGCAGCAAACAGGAGACTCAAGAGACCCAGTACTTC
TRBJ1-1 | TRBV11-2 | . | 13 | many | CASSLGGNTEAFF | TGTGCCAGCAGCTTGGGGGGGAACACTGAAGCTTTCTTT
TRBJ1-2 | TRBV6-6 | . | 15 | . | CANSRGMGTQYSYTF | TGTGCCAACAGTCGTGGAATGGGCACTCAGTATAGCTACACCTTC
TRBJ2-2 | TRBV12-3/TRBV12-4 | . | 14 | many | CASSLSGNTGELFF | TGTGCCAGCAGTTTAAGCGGGAACACCGGGGAGCTGTTTTTT
TRBJ2-7 | TRBV11-1 | . | 15 | . | CASSRSRDSSYEQYF | TGTGCCAGCAGCAGATCCCGGGACTCCTCCTACGAGCAGTACTTC
TRBJ2-5 | TRBV10-3 | . | 13 | . | CAISDKGPETQYF | TGTGCCATCAGTGACAAGGGGCCTGAGACCCAGTACTTC
TRBJ2-1 | TRBV6-6 | . | 17 | once | CASGPTDTGGSYNEQFF | TGTGCCAGCGGTCCCACAGATACGGGTGGTTCCTACAATGAGCAGTTCTTC
TRBJ2-1 | TRBV11-1 | . | 14 | . | CASSLDIQGGEQFF | TGTGCCAGCAGCTTAGACATACAGGGCGGCGAGCAGTTCTTC